The 11 T cell receptor beta chains below were found in one sample sequenced in a study of blood T cell repertoires in COVID-19. TCRdb's copy holds only in-frame clones and misses some; the assay was immunoSEQ multiplex PCR. The table includes 300,000 to 400,000 clones, approximately 88% detected once. Sequences were obtained from peripheral blood. The receptor set was obtained from a woman in her 30s with COVID-19, enrolled during active disease.

The chain has TRBV4-3 and TRBJ1-1; D might be TRBD1 (5 bases). V was clipped by 0 bases and J by 1 base, with 12 bases between them. The CDR3 has 16 residues. Germline values: CDR1 LGHNA, CDR2 YSLEER. The CDR3 here is CASSQDWATGNTEAFF. CDR3 in DNA: TGCGCCAGCAGCCAAGATTGGGCCACAGGGAACACTGAAGCTTTCTTT.

V gene TRBV12-5 combines with J gene TRBJ2-1; possible D gene TRBD2, 6 bases. Germline assignment: CDR1 LGHNT and CDR2 FRNRAP. Trimming took off 0 bases at V and 6 bases at J, with 15 bases between the two ends. The length of the CDR3 is 16 residues. The CDR3 loop reads CASGLVSTSFSNEQFF. CDR3 sequence (DNA): TGTGCTAGTGGTTTGGTTAGCACTAGCTTTAGCAATGAGCAGTTCTTC.

The V call is TRBV5-6, the J call TRBJ1-2; D unresolved. The V gene's germline CDR1 is SGHDT and CDR2 YYEEEE. Deletions cut 1 base from V and 5 bases from J, with 12 bases between. The CDR3 totals 14 residues. CDR3 residues: CASSLNGIGYGYTF. The CDR3 region has the DNA TGTGCCAGCAGCTTGAACGGGATCGGGTATGGCTACACCTTC.

This chain joins TRBV5-8 and TRBJ1-1; D unresolved. The CDR3 contains 13 residues. Trimming shortened V by 0 bases and J by 6 bases, and 9 bases separated the two germline ends. CDR1 is SGHTS and CDR2 is YDEGEE in the germline V gene. The CDR3 spells CASSLVRGAEAFF. The CDR3 bases are TGTGCCAGCAGCTTGGTGCGGGGAGCTGAAGCTTTCTTT.

This rearrangement joins TRBV9 to TRBJ1-1; the D gene is possibly TRBD1 (5 bases). Germline-derived CDR1 and CDR2 are SGDLS and YYNGEE. This CDR3 spans 13 amino acids. Between the trimmed V and J ends, which lost 4 bases and 1 base, there was a span of 8 bases. The CDR3 DNA is TGTGCCAGCAGCAAAACAGGGAACACTGAAGCTTTCTTT. This encodes CASSKTGNTEAFF.

This clone was seen only once. The gene calls are TRBV12-3 or TRBV12-4 and TRBJ1-6; D gene uncertain. Trimming cost V 2 bases and J 7 bases, with 6 bases left between them. This CDR3 is built from 13 residues. CDR3 in DNA: TGTGCCAGCAGTTTATTGAGGAATTCACCCCTCCACTTT. This codes for CASSLLRNSPLHF.

The genes are TRBV4-3 and TRBJ2-2; 11 bases map to TRBD2. After removal of 6 bases from V and 6 bases from J, the junction contained 3 bases not matched to a gene. Germline V gene sequence: CDR1 LGHNA, CDR2 YSLEER. This CDR3 is 14 amino acids long. The CDR3, as DNA: TGCGCCAGCAGTCAGACTAGCGGGGCCGGGGAGCTGTTTTTT. As protein: CASSQTSGAGELFF.

The chain combines TRBV9 with TRBJ1-1; a weak D match, TRBD1 (5 bases). Trimming left V 1 base short and J 4 bases short, with 11 bases between. The CDR3 has 14 amino acids. Looked up from germline, CDR1 is SGDLS and CDR2 is YYNGEE. The CDR3: CASSVTGGGTEAFF. CDR3 in DNA: TGTGCCAGCAGCGTAACCGGGGGAGGCACTGAAGCTTTCTTT.

This clone appeared once. The rearrangement joins TRBV19 to TRBJ1-1; D is unresolved. The CDR3 is made up of 13 amino acids. The V gene lost 5 bases and the J gene lost 0 bases, with 7 bases spanning the gap. Germline V gene sequence: CDR1 LNHDA, CDR2 SQIVND (reference sequence). In DNA, the CDR3 is TGTGCCAGTAGTGCTGAGATGAACACTGAAGCTTTCTTT. Residues: CASSAEMNTEAFF.

The chain is built from TRBV5-1 and TRBJ2-1, with D hard to call. V lost 0 bases, J lost 7 bases, and 14 bases lay in between. The CDR3 length is 15 residues. CDR1 and CDR2 from the germline V gene are SGHRS and YFSETQ. The CDR3: CASSLDTDSRNEQFF. CDR3 nucleotides: TGCGCCAGCAGCTTGGACACCGACTCACGAAATGAGCAGTTCTTC. Full variable domain (outside the CDR3, taken from reference TRBV5-1 and TRBJ2-1): KAGVTQTPRYLIKTRGQQVTLSCSPISGHRSVSWYQQTPGQGLQFLFEYFSETQRNKGNFPGRFSGRQFSNSRSEMNVSTLELGDSALYLCASSLDTDSRNEQFFGPGTRLTVL.

The chain couples TRBV5-5 to TRBJ1-6; perhaps TRBD1 as D (5 bases). With 3 bases removed from V and 3 bases from J, the gap between germline ends came to 10 bases. There are 15 residues in the CDR3. Germline V gene sequence: CDR1 SGHKS, CDR2 YYEKEE (reference sequence). CDR3 amino acids: CASSSGGNYNSPLHF. CDR3 in DNA: TGTGCCAGCAGCTCCGGGGGGAACTATAATTCACCCCTCCACTTT.